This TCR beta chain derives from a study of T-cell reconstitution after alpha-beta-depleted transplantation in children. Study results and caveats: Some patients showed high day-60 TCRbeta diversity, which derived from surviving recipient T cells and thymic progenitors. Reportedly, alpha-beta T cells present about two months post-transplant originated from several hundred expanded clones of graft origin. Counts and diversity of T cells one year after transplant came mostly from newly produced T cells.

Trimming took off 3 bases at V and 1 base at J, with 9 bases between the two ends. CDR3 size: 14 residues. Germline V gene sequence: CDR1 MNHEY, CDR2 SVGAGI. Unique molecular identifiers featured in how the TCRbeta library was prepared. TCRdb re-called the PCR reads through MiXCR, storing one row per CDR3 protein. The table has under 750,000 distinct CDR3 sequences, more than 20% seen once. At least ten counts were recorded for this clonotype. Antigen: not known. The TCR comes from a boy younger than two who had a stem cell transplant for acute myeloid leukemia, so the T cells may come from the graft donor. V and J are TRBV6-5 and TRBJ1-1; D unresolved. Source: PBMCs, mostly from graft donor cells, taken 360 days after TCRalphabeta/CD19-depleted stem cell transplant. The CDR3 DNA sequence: TGTGCCAGCAGTTATCGGGAAGGGAACACTGAAGCTTTCTTT. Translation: CASSYREGNTEAFF.